The 12 T cell receptor beta chains listed next were all sequenced from one sample in a study of blood T cell repertoires in COVID-19. Some clones are missing from TCRdb's copy, which holds only in-frame ones; the method was immunoSEQ multiplex PCR. The sample lists tens of thousands of clones; about four fifths were seen once. Sequencing input: peripheral blood. All receptors come from a human donor in a cohort sampled during active COVID-19.

The chain uses TRBV28 and TRBJ1-2; no firm D call. The germline gives CDR1 MDHEN, CDR2 SYDVKM. V lost 2 bases and J 5 bases, leaving 6 bases between the germline ends. The CDR3 spans 12 residues. The CDR3 DNA reads as TGTGCCAGCAGTTTAGAGGTATATGGCTACACCTTC. Translation gives CASSLEVYGYTF.

This chain joins TRBV7-3 and TRBJ2-7; 9 positions agree with TRBD2. The V segment lost 5 bases and the J segment 5 bases; nucleotides outside the gene matches: 7. CDR1 SGHTA and CDR2 FQGTGA come from the germline V gene. CDR3 length: 14 residues. CDR3 DNA: TGTGCCAGCAGCCGCGGACTAGCGTTCGACGAGCAGTACTTC. As protein: CASSRGLAFDEQYF.

The chain carries TRBV21-1 and TRBJ2-5; the DNA was not used to check the table's D call, TRBD2. TRBV21-1 is described as a pseudogene. This CDR3 region has 19 residues. The CDR3 DNA sequence: TGTGCCAGCAGCAAAGCGCGTATTAGCGGTTTCCCCCCCCAAGAGACCCAGTACTTC. It specifies CASSKARISGFPPQETQYF.

The chain couples TRBV2 to TRBJ2-2; 13 positions agree with TRBD2. The CDR3 spans 15 residues. The junction had 8 bases not matched to a gene; V was cut back by 3 bases and J by 13 bases. CDR1 and CDR2 from the germline V gene are SNHLY and FYNNEI. CDR3 loop: CASSEETSGGLGLFF. The CDR3 DNA is TGTGCCAGCAGTGAGGAGACTAGCGGGGGGCTTGGGCTGTTTTTT.

Here the CDR3 DNA reads TGTGCCAGCAGCTGGGCCAACTATGGCTACACCTTC. It codes for CASSWANYGYTF. The V and J genes are TRBV5-6 and TRBJ1-2; the D is unclear. The germline V gene encodes CDR1 SGHDT and CDR2 YYEEEE. Deletions cut 3 bases from V and 2 bases from J, with 5 bases between. This CDR3 has 12 amino acids.

The V gene is TRBV20-1, the J gene TRBJ1-2; a possible D gene is TRBD1 (5 bases). CDR3 size: 13 residues. V lost 3 bases, J lost 0 bases, and 8 bases lay in between. Germline assignment: CDR1 DFQATT and CDR2 SNEGSKA (reference sequence). The CDR3 region has the DNA TGCAGTGCTAGTAGGGGCGCTAACTATGGCTACACCTTC. Translated, it gives CSASRGANYGYTF.

The rearrangement joins TRBV10-2 to TRBJ1-3, with D possibly matching TRBD1 (5 bases). V was trimmed by 5 bases and J by 0 bases, leaving 8 bases between them. Germline assignment: CDR1 WSHSY and CDR2 SAAADI. CDR3 length equals 14 residues. This CDR3 reads CASSPQGSGNTIYF. In DNA, the CDR3 is TGCGCCAGCAGTCCTCAGGGCTCTGGAAACACCATATATTTT.

The chain is built from TRBV6-5 and TRBJ2-2, with 9 bases that match TRBD1. Trimming at V came to 7 bases and at J to 3 bases, leaving 3 bases not matched to a gene. Germline lookup yields CDR1 MNHEY and CDR2 SVGAGI. The CDR3 length is 14 residues. This CDR3 is CASTDRGDTGELFF. The DNA of the CDR3 is TGTGCCAGCACAGACAGGGGGGACACCGGGGAGCTGTTTTTT.

The sample holds one count of this clone. The chain couples TRBV27 to TRBJ2-7; D possibly corresponds to TRBD2 (5 bases). Trimming took off 5 bases at V and 0 bases at J, with 14 bases between the two ends. From germline, CDR1 is MNHEY and CDR2 SMNVEV (reference sequence). This CDR3 has 15 residues. The CDR3 here is CASSPGGGYSYEQYF. As DNA, the CDR3 is TGTGCCAGCAGTCCCGGAGGTGGGTACTCCTACGAGCAGTACTTC.

The chain has TRBV24-1 and TRBJ2-7, with D possibly matching TRBD1 (6 bases). This CDR3 has 19 residues. V lost 6 bases, J lost 4 bases, and 30 bases lay in between. Germline CDR1 and CDR2: KGHDR and SFDVKD. CDR3 sequence: CATSKGAVLSSTQGYEQYF. DNA of the CDR3: TGTGCCACCAGTAAAGGTGCGGTACTCTCATCCACCCAGGGGTACGAGCAGTACTTC.

This clone came up once. The chain uses TRBV7-7 and TRBJ2-7; the match to TRBD2 covers 11 bases. Germline lookup yields CDR1 SSHAT and CDR2 FNYEAQ (reference sequence). The CDR3 is 16 residues long. V lost 4 bases, J lost 3 bases, and 8 bases stayed unmatched. CDR3 region: CASSCPLAGAFYEQYF. The CDR3 region has the DNA TGTGCCAGCAGCTGCCCACTAGCGGGAGCCTTCTACGAGCAGTACTTC.

This rearrangement joins TRBV30 to TRBJ1-2, with D tentatively TRBD1 (5 bases). The CDR3 is 14 residues long. Trimming took 0 bases from V and 8 from J, leaving 16 bases between them. Germline CDR1 reads GTSNPN; CDR2 reads SVGIG (reference sequence). The CDR3 nucleotides read TGTGCCTGGAGTGTACGGGGGGGGGTTGGAGGCTACACCTTC. Its protein product is CAWSVRGGVGGYTF.